This note documents a single TCR beta chain sequence. The data are from a study of control samples from healthy donors and cancer patients. Trimming shortened V by 2 bases and J by 8 bases, and 27 bases separated the two germline ends. The CDR3 length is 18 residues. Germline V gene data show CDR1 as SNHLY and CDR2 as FYNNEI. The table came from immunoSEQ multiplex PCR; TCRdb's copy has only in-frame clones and leaves some out. Of under 150,000 clones in the sample, roughly 95% are singletons; the top ten hold 3.5% to 4%. Sequencing was performed on blood. The TCR originated in a man between 25 and 39 years old in good health. The chain joins TRBV2 to TRBJ1-2; D perhaps matches TRBD1 (5 bases). CDR3 sequence reads: CASSERGESHYSSWGYTF. CDR3 DNA: TGTGCCAGCAGTGAACGAGGGGAGTCCCACTATTCATCGTGGGGCTACACCTTC.